One and the same sample provided the 28 T cell receptor beta chains below, sequenced in a study of radiotherapy plus CTLA-4 blockade in lung cancer. Data came from immunoSEQ multiplex PCR; TCRdb stores just in-frame clones and leaves some out. The top ten hold roughly 3.1% of the sample, which has more than 75,000 clones, about four fifths seen once. This specimen was peripheral blood, taken from a patient treated with radiotherapy plus ipilimumab. These receptors all stem from a human donor with non-small cell lung cancer who had a partial response to radiotherapy plus ipilimumab. Some clones in this sample may be carry-over from other donors' samples.

This clone was observed at least ten times. V and J are TRBV18 and TRBJ2-7, with D perhaps matching TRBD2 (6 bases). V shed 3 bases and J shed 7 bases, with 13 bases lying between them. CDR3 size: 13 residues. Germline V gene data show CDR1 as KGHSH and CDR2 as LQKENI. The CDR3 DNA is TGTGCCAGCTCACCGGACACCGGGGGTGAGCAGTACTTC. This codes for CASSPDTGGEQYF.

The chain links TRBV6-5 to TRBJ2-5; possible D gene TRBD2, 6 bases. TRBJ2-7 explains the end of the DNA better; the J call may be wrong. The germline CDR1 and CDR2 sequences are MNHEY and SVGAGI. This CDR3 region has 15 residues. The CDR3: CASRPPVEGRYEQYF. CDR3 sequence (DNA): TGTGCCAGCAGACCCCCCGTGGAGGGCAGATACGAGCAGTACTTC.

The chain joins TRBV28 to TRBJ1-2, with D possibly matching TRBD1 (5 bases). V was trimmed by 7 bases and J by 2 bases, leaving 17 bases between them. The CDR3 is 15 amino acids. Germline lookup yields CDR1 MDHEN and CDR2 SYDVKM. Here the CDR3 reads CASTLWGEVNYGYTF. For the CDR3, the DNA is TGTGCCAGCACTCTTTGGGGGGAGGTAAACTATGGCTACACCTTC.

This clone was counted between two and nine times. The CDR3 carries no conserved terminal phenylalanine or tryptophan, so it likely arises from a read error. The DNA is omitted, as the CDR3 cannot be located on it reliably, and the CDR3 follows TCRdb's listing. V is TRBV7-2 and J is TRBJ2-7; the table calls TRBD1, which could not be checked here. CDR1 and CDR2 (germline): SGHTA, FQGNSA. The CDR3 is 9 residues long, counting both termini. This CDR3 reads CASSSPPGD.

V usage is TRBV6-1 and J usage is TRBJ1-2, with 9 bases lining up with TRBD1. Looked up from germline, CDR1 is MNHNS and CDR2 is SASEGT. The J segment lost 2 bases and the V segment lost 5 bases, leaving 6 bases of the junction unmatched. The CDR3 covers 15 residues. CDR3 amino acids: CASSFRDRANYGYTF. CDR3 DNA: TGTGCCAGCAGTTTTCGGGACAGGGCGAACTATGGCTACACCTTC.

The CDR3 nucleotides are TGTGCCAGCAGTTCACAAAGGAGGGTTGAAGCTTTCTTT. It encodes CASSSQRRVEAFF. The rearrangement uses TRBV2 and TRBJ1-1; no clear D gene. The V and J ends lost 5 bases and 7 bases respectively, with 14 bases between them. This CDR3 has 13 residues. Per the germline V gene, CDR1 is SNHLY and CDR2 is FYNNEI.

This clone came up once. The chain uses TRBV6-5 and TRBJ2-1; 10 bases line up with TRBD2. J was trimmed by 2 bases and V by 4 bases; bases with no gene match: 5. The CDR3 totals 16 residues. Germline loops: CDR1 MNHEY, CDR2 SVGAGI. CDR3 DNA: TGTGCCAGCAGTTTTAGACTAGCGGGTGCCTACAATGAGCAGTTCTTC. Translation: CASSFRLAGAYNEQFF.

The chain joins TRBV7-2 to TRBJ1-2, with a possible D match to TRBD1 (5 bases). Looked up from germline, CDR1 is SGHTA and CDR2 is FQGNSA. Trimming left V 5 bases short and J 1 base short, with 17 bases between. CDR3 length: 16 residues. The CDR3 loop is CASSLNSGGNNYGYTF. The CDR3 DNA reads TGTGCCAGCAGCCTGAACTCCGGGGGGAATAACTATGGCTACACCTTC.

This chain joins TRBV5-8 and TRBJ1-5; D not resolved. Germline values: CDR1 SGHTS, CDR2 YDEGEE. Trimming cost V 3 bases and J 7 bases, with 11 bases left between them. The length of the CDR3 is 13 residues. The CDR3 protein is CASSSGPGQPQHF. Here the CDR3 DNA reads TGTGCCAGCAGCTCCGGACCGGGGCAGCCCCAGCATTTT. Supplemented by reference TRBV5-8 and TRBJ1-5, the full variable domain reads EAGVTQSPTHLIKTRGQQATLRCSPISGHTSVYWYQQALGLGLQFLLWYDEGEERNRGNFPPRFSGRQFPNYSSELNVNALELEDSALYLCASSSGPGQPQHFGDGTRLSIL.

This chain links TRBV7-9 with TRBJ1-1, with TRBD1 matching over 8 bases. The germline gives CDR1 SEHNR, CDR2 FQNEAQ (reference sequence). V lost 5 bases, J lost 6 bases, and 11 bases stayed unmatched. The length of the CDR3 is 15 residues. The CDR3 nucleotides are TGTGCCAGCAGCCCCGGGACAGGTGCCGTTTCTGAAGCTTTCTTT. It translates to CASSPGTGAVSEAFF. Full variable domain (missing parts from reference TRBV7-9 and TRBJ1-1): DTGVSQNPRHKITKRGQNVTFRCDPISEHNRLYWYRQTLGQGPEFLTYFQNEAQLEKSRLLSDRFSAERPKGSFSTLEIQRTEQGDSAMYLCASSPGTGAVSEAFFGQGTRLTVV.

DNA of the CDR3: TGTGCCAGCAGTCAACAGGGCGACTATGGCTACACCTTC. It encodes CASSQQGDYGYTF. The chain recombines TRBV2 with TRBJ1-2, with D perhaps TRBD1 (6 bases). V gave up 5 bases and J gave up 3 bases, with 10 bases separating them. This CDR3 is 13 amino acids long. Germline lookup yields CDR1 SNHLY and CDR2 FYNNEI.

The V call is TRBV18, the J call TRBJ2-3; 12 bases map to TRBD1. This CDR3 spans 16 amino acids. V trimming: 3 bases; J trimming: 3 bases; junction bases outside the gene matches: 4. Germline V gene lookup returns CDR1 KGHSH and CDR2 LQKENI. This chain's CDR3 is CASSPVGQGATDTQYF. The CDR3 DNA is TGTGCCAGCTCACCCGTGGGACAGGGGGCTACAGATACGCAGTATTTT.

The chain uses TRBV28 and TRBJ1-5, with 9 positions matching TRBD1. V lost 4 bases to trimming and J lost 4 bases; unmatched junction nucleotides: 8. This CDR3 is 16 amino acids long. Germline V gene data show CDR1 as MDHEN and CDR2 as SYDVKM. The CDR3 sequence is CASSSRDRGGNQPQHF. The CDR3 nucleotides are TGTGCCAGCAGTTCCCGCGACAGGGGGGGGAATCAGCCCCAGCATTTT.

The rearrangement joins TRBV28 to TRBJ1-1; 10 bases align to TRBD1. Germline CDR1 is MDHEN and CDR2 is SYDVKM. V trimming: 6 bases; J trimming: 0 bases; junction bases outside the gene matches: 16. The CDR3 has 19 residues. The CDR3 here is CASRKETGGGYYMNTEAFF. The CDR3, as DNA: TGTGCCAGCAGAAAAGAGACAGGGGGCGGATATTACATGAACACTGAAGCTTTCTTT.

CDR3 loop: CASSGTGGEQYF. The CDR3 nucleotides read TGTGCCAGCAGTGGGACAGGGGGCGAGCAGTACTTC. The chain joins TRBV2 to TRBJ2-7, with 10 bases lining up with TRBD1. CDR3 size: 12 residues. CDR1 SNHLY and CDR2 FYNNEI come from the germline V gene. V gave up 4 bases and J gave up 6 bases; unmatched junction bases: 0.

The rearrangement uses TRBV18 and TRBJ2-1; D unclear. This CDR3 has 13 residues. The V and J ends lost 2 bases and 4 bases respectively, with 6 bases between them. From germline, CDR1 is KGHSH and CDR2 LQKENI. The CDR3 is CASSPDLYNEQFF. CDR3 in DNA: TGTGCCAGCTCACCAGACTTGTACAATGAGCAGTTCTTC.

CDR3 sequence reads: CASSFGTTYEQYF. CDR3 DNA sequence: TGTGCCAGCAGCTTCGGGACAACTTACGAGCAGTACTTC. The V call is TRBV5-6, the J call TRBJ2-7; maybe TRBD1 (6 bases). V was clipped by 2 bases and J by 4 bases, with 10 bases between them. The length of the CDR3 is 13 residues. Germline V gene data show CDR1 as SGHDT and CDR2 as YYEEEE.

The V call is TRBV9, the J call TRBJ2-5; D is possibly TRBD1 (6 bases). V was pared by 0 bases and J by 5 bases, with 17 bases between. This CDR3 comprises 16 residues. Germline V gives CDR1 SGDLS, CDR2 YYNGEE. Here the CDR3 reads CASSVGGQPSAETQYF. CDR3 coding DNA: TGTGCCAGCAGCGTAGGGGGGCAGCCCTCTGCGGAGACCCAGTACTTC.

This chain connects TRBV19 to TRBJ1-5; a possible D gene is TRBD1 (5 bases). The CDR3 totals 15 residues. Germline CDR1 is LNHDA and CDR2 is SQIVND (reference sequence). V gave up 6 bases and J gave up 2 bases, with 14 bases separating them. The CDR3 DNA reads TGTGCCAGTAGGGACCAGGGATTGGGCAATCAGCCCCAGCATTTT. Protein sequence: CASRDQGLGNQPQHF.

The V gene is TRBV6-1, the J gene TRBJ2-1; possibly TRBD2 for D (5 bases). Germline values: CDR1 MNHNS, CDR2 SASEGT. CDR3 length equals 12 residues. V shed 10 bases and J shed 2 bases, with 9 bases lying between them. In DNA, the CDR3 is TGTGCCACCCTGCGGGCCTACAATGAGCAGTTCTTC. Amino acids: CATLRAYNEQFF.

This chain uses TRBV7-7 with TRBJ2-2, with 9 positions matching TRBD2. The CDR3 sequence is 14 residues long. Trimming removed 5 bases from V and 4 bases from J; junction bases left unmatched: 2. CDR1 and CDR2 from the germline V gene are SSHAT and FNYEAQ (reference sequence). The CDR3 DNA reads as TGTGCCAGCAGCCTGACTAGCGGCACCGGGGAGCTGTTTTTT. Translated, it gives CASSLTSGTGELFF.

This rearrangement joins TRBV7-3 to TRBJ2-3; D is possibly TRBD2 (6 bases). The CDR3 length is 14 residues. V shed 6 bases and J shed 8 bases, with 18 bases lying between them. Germline V CDR1 and CDR2: SGHTA, FQGTGA. DNA of the CDR3: TGTGCCAGCAGTTTCGGGGGTGGGGCGCGTACGCAGTATTTT. Encoded protein: CASSFGGGARTQYF.

This clone showed up just once. The gene calls are TRBV28 and TRBJ2-1; 7 bases line up with TRBD2. This CDR3 is built from 15 residues. Unmatched junction bases numbered 4, after V lost 0 bases and J lost 5 bases. Germline V gene sequence: CDR1 MDHEN, CDR2 SYDVKM. The CDR3 sequence is CASSLWGRDHNEQFF. CDR3 in DNA: TGTGCCAGCAGTTTATGGGGGAGGGATCACAATGAGCAGTTCTTC.

The genes are TRBV2 and TRBJ2-7; perhaps TRBD2 as D (5 bases). Trimming took off 2 bases at V and 3 bases at J, with 23 bases between the two ends. This CDR3 contains 18 residues. Germline V CDR1 and CDR2: SNHLY, FYNNEI. CDR3 residues: CASSENPGRANQDYEQYF. In nucleotides, the CDR3 is TGTGCCAGCAGTGAAAACCCGGGGAGAGCAAATCAAGACTACGAGCAGTACTTC.

This clone was seen once. The sample has other DNA sequences that encode this CDR3 too. V usage is TRBV15 and J usage is TRBJ2-6, with D unclear. CDR1 LNHNV and CDR2 YYDKDF come from the germline V gene (reference sequence). Trimming took 0 bases from V and 4 from J, leaving 7 bases between them. This CDR3 has 15 residues. The CDR3 nucleotides are TGTGCCACCAGCAGAGAACGCGAGGGGGCCAACGTCCTGACTTTC. It encodes CATSREREGANVLTF.

The DNA of the CDR3 is TGTGCCAGCAGTTTATACAGGGGGCGGGAGACCCAGTACTTC. This encodes CASSLYRGRETQYF. The chain uses TRBV28 and TRBJ2-5; 9 bases map to TRBD1. The ends lost 1 base at V and 5 bases at J; junction bases unmatched: 2. CDR3 length: 14 amino acids. Germline V gene lookup returns CDR1 MDHEN and CDR2 SYDVKM.

This clone appeared a few times. One end of the junction is discordant with germline, which a read error may explain. The rearrangement links TRBV4-1 to TRBJ1-4; no firm D call. Germline V gene lookup returns CDR1 MGHRA and CDR2 YSYEKL. The CDR3 is made up of 13 amino acids. The CDR3 DNA sequence: TGCGCCAGCAGCCAAGACCTGTTGCGTCAAACTGTTTTT. Translating gives CASSQDLLRQTVF.

This clone was seen more than once but under ten times. This rearrangement joins TRBV9 to TRBJ1-3, with TRBD1 as a possible D gene (5 bases). The CDR3 has 15 residues. Trimming cost V 0 bases and J 0 bases, with 7 bases left between them. Looked up from germline, CDR1 is SGDLS and CDR2 is YYNGEE. CDR3 DNA: TGTGCCAGCAGCGTAGGTCAGGGCTCTGGAAACACCATATATTTT. Translating it yields CASSVGQGSGNTIYF.